This paragraph covers one T cell receptor beta chain sequence. What it binds is unknown. The junction does not match germline at one end; this may be a read error. These data come from a study of vaccination and CD4 T cells after COVID-19. Study-wide background: Two of the convalescents were Hispanic, and the group consisted of six males and four females.

The V gene's germline CDR1 is LNHNV and CDR2 YYDKDF (reference sequence). The CDR3 sequence is 13 residues long. The Oncomine TCR Beta short-read assay sequenced DNA from cultured CD4+ T cells. Genomic DNA was extracted from cultured CD4+ T cells. TCRdb re-called the PCR reads with MiXCR, one entry per CDR3 protein. There are about 24,000 distinct CDR3 sequences in the sample; under 50% occur only once, and around 4% lies in the top ten. Time point specified: late sampling 161 to 241 days after vaccination in three convalescent patients. As for treatment: roughly 10-day PBMC culture with coronavirus spike peptide pools or control peptides (ViraFEST assay). ViraFEST stimulated the growth of antigen-specific T cells using peptide pools and subsequently profiled their TCRs by sequencing.

Source: CD4+ T cells from blood, cultured in vitro, taken about 7 months after SARS-CoV-2 vaccination. This receptor was identified in a human donor who had recovered from COVID-19. The chain is built from TRBV15 and TRBJ2-7, with D perhaps TRBD2 (6 bases). The CDR3 spells CATSRAGGEPVAF. The CDR3, as DNA: TGTGCCACCAGCAGAGCCGGGGGAGAGCCCGTTGCCTTC.